The next 18 T cell receptor beta chains were all read from a single sample in a study of T cells after yellow fever vaccination. From the 5' RACE reads, TCRdb called clonotypes with MiXCR, one entry per CDR3 protein. The data contain tens of thousands of distinct CDR3 sequences, approximately 7.5% of them singletons. This material consisted of CD8+ T cells sorted from PBMCs, taken on the day of the yellow fever booster vaccination. The origin of the receptors is a man aged 25 to 40 who received the YFV17D yellow fever vaccine.

This clonotype was observed many times. V gene TRBV12-3 or TRBV12-4 combines with J gene TRBJ2-1, with 7 bases matching TRBD2. The trim removed 6 bases at V and 0 bases at J, leaving 11 bases unmatched. The CDR3 is made up of 17 amino acids. DNA of the CDR3: TGTGCCAGCAGCGTCGGGTCCCTAGCGGCCTCCTACAATGAGCAGTTCTTC. This encodes CASSVGSLAASYNEQFF.

This clonotype came up many times. The chain has TRBV6-2 or TRBV6-3 and TRBJ2-7; TRBD1 agrees at 8 bases. The CDR3 has 15 residues. V lost 6 bases to trimming and J lost 1 base; unmatched junction nucleotides: 8. CDR1 is MNHEY, CDR2 SVGEGT, per germline. The CDR3 is CASRGQDRHSYEQYF. For the CDR3, the DNA is TGTGCCAGCAGGGGACAGGACAGGCATTCCTACGAGCAGTACTTC.

This clonotype was seen more than once but under ten times. The CDR3 reads CASSSLAGTLTDTQYF. CDR3 bases: TGTGCCAGCAGCTCACTAGCGGGAACGTTGACAGATACGCAGTATTTT. The chain uses TRBV7-2 and TRBJ2-3, with TRBD2 matching 10 bases. Germline CDR1 and CDR2: SGHTA and FQGNSA. The V segment lost 4 bases and the J segment 3 bases; nucleotides outside the gene matches: 7. CDR3 size: 16 residues.

This clonotype was seen many times. This chain joins TRBV5-5 and TRBJ2-5; 9 nucleotides match TRBD1. The J segment lost 5 bases and the V segment lost 0 bases, leaving 11 bases of the junction unmatched. The length of the CDR3 is 17 residues. Per the germline V gene, CDR1 is SGHKS and CDR2 is YYEKEE (reference sequence). CDR3 nucleotides: TGTGCCAGCAGCTTGGGAGTAGGGACAGGGACATCGGAGACCCAGTACTTC. It yields the protein CASSLGVGTGTSETQYF. Using reference TRBV5-5 and TRBJ2-5 for the parts outside the CDR3, the full variable domain is DAGVTQSPTHLIKTRGQQVTLRCSPISGHKSVSWYQQVLGQGPQFIFQYYEKEERGRGNFPDRFSARQFPNYSSELNVNALLLGDSALYLCASSLGVGTGTSETQYFGPGTRLLVL.

This chain uses TRBV7-9 with TRBJ2-3; D ambiguous. V lost 8 bases and J lost 6, with 6 bases in between. The CDR3 extends over 10 amino acids. Germline CDR1 is SEHNR and CDR2 is FQNEAQ (reference sequence). CDR3 coding DNA: TGTGCCAGCCGCCACGATACGCAGTATTTT. Protein product: CASRHDTQYF.

This chain links TRBV7-2 with TRBJ2-3; the D gene is possibly TRBD2 (6 bases). From germline, CDR1 is SGHTA and CDR2 FQGNSA. There are 14 residues in the CDR3. V shed 3 bases and J shed 2 bases, with 9 bases lying between them. This chain's CDR3 is CASSFAGYTDTQYF. The CDR3 DNA follows: TGTGCCAGCAGCTTCGCGGGATACACAGATACGCAGTATTTT.

This clonotype was counted a few times. V gene TRBV6-5 combines with J gene TRBJ2-1; 7 nucleotides line up with TRBD2. The J segment lost 5 bases and the V segment lost 4 bases, leaving 8 bases of the junction unmatched. The CDR3 has 15 amino acids. Germline V CDR1 and CDR2: MNHEY, SVGAGI. For the CDR3, the DNA is TGTGCCAGCAGTTGGGGCGTCCTAGCGGACAATGAGCAGTTCTTC. It specifies CASSWGVLADNEQFF.

This clonotype was counted between two and nine times. The CDR3 DNA reads TGCAGTGCTCATCCTACAACGACAGCCTCCTACGAGCAGTACTTC. Its translation is CSAHPTTTASYEQYF. The chain couples TRBV20-1 to TRBJ2-7; a possible D gene is TRBD1 (5 bases). Germline CDR1 and CDR2: DFQATT and SNEGSKA (reference sequence). V lost 5 bases and J lost 0, with 17 bases in between. The CDR3 is 15 residues long.

This clonotype has a handful of counts. This rearrangement joins TRBV27 to TRBJ2-1; 7 bases align to TRBD2. The CDR3 spans 16 residues. The germline V gene has CDR1 MNHEY and CDR2 SMNVEV (reference sequence). Losses at the gene ends were 3 bases for V and 4 bases for J; bases not matched to a gene: 9. CDR3 DNA: TGTGCCAGCAGTTTGTCCCAGCGGGGTCGGTACAATGAGCAGTTCTTC. It specifies CASSLSQRGRYNEQFF.

This clonotype was picked up a small number of times. This chain joins TRBV5-1 and TRBJ2-3; TRBD2 matches 12 bases. V lost 3 bases and J lost 6; bases outside the gene matches: 5. Germline CDR1 reads SGHRS; CDR2 reads YFSETQ. There are 15 residues in the CDR3. This chain's CDR3 is CASSSTSGRSDTQYF. CDR3 nucleotides: TGCGCCAGCAGCTCGACTAGCGGGAGATCGGATACGCAGTATTTT.

This clonotype occurred a few times. The J gene is TRBJ2-3, the V gene TRBV11-2, with TRBD2 matching 11 bases. The CDR3 runs to 15 residues. CDR1 is SGHAT, CDR2 FQNNGV, per germline. With V trimmed by 1 base and J by 5 bases, 2 bases remained unmatched. CDR3 loop: CASSLVAGGLDTQYF. The CDR3 DNA follows: TGTGCCAGCAGCTTAGTAGCGGGAGGGCTAGATACGCAGTATTTT.

This clonotype occurred many times. This chain connects TRBV6-2 or TRBV6-3 to TRBJ1-1; D not resolved. The CDR3 is made up of 14 amino acids. V lost 0 bases and J lost 0, with 5 bases in between. The germline CDR1 and CDR2 sequences are MNHEY and SVGEGT. The CDR3 bases are TGTGCCAGCAGTTACTCTGGGTTGAACACTGAAGCTTTCTTT. Protein product: CASSYSGLNTEAFF.

J is TRBJ1-2 and V is TRBV29-1; D is perhaps TRBD1 (5 bases). Germline V CDR1 and CDR2: SQVTM, ANQGSEA. The V end lost 6 bases, the J end lost 7 bases, and 15 bases lay between the germline ends. This CDR3 contains 12 residues. The CDR3 DNA follows: TGCAGCGTCGCTGACAGTTCAGCTGGCTACACCTTC. Protein sequence: CSVADSSAGYTF.

This clonotype was found many times. The chain recombines TRBV5-1 with TRBJ1-5, with TRBD1 matching 10 bases. CDR1 SGHRS and CDR2 YFSETQ come from the germline V gene. V was pared by 4 bases and J by 8 bases, with 12 bases of the junction left unmatched. The CDR3 loop spans 16 amino acids. CDR3 DNA: TGCGCCAGCAGCCCGGGACAGGGGTCTGGTGTGGAGCCCCAGCATTTT. Translating gives CASSPGQGSGVEPQHF.

This clonotype was seen a handful of times. The chain links TRBV9 to TRBJ2-3; 7 bases map to TRBD2. Germline-derived CDR1 and CDR2 are SGDLS and YYNGEE. The CDR3 contains 14 residues. The junction had 8 bases not matched to a gene; V was cut back by 0 bases and J by 10 bases. CDR3 residues: CASSVGGRTPAQYF. In nucleotides, the CDR3 is TGTGCCAGCAGCGTAGGCGGGAGAACCCCGGCGCAGTATTTT.

J is TRBJ1-2 and V is TRBV4-1, with D unresolved. Germline V CDR1 and CDR2: MGHRA, YSYEKL. Between the trimmed V and J ends, which lost 1 base and 7 bases, there was a span of 13 bases. The CDR3 contains 14 residues. The CDR3, as DNA: TGCGCCAGCAGCCAAGGAGCCGGGTGGACTGGCTACACCTTC. It translates to CASSQGAGWTGYTF.

This rearrangement joins TRBV7-8 to TRBJ2-1; D call uncertain. The CDR3 contains 13 residues. V lost 3 bases, J lost 6 bases, and 9 bases lay in between. Germline V CDR1 and CDR2: SGHVS, FQNEAQ. CDR3 DNA: TGTGCCAGCAGCTTCTGGATGTCCAATGAGCAGTTCTTC. Protein product: CASSFWMSNEQFF.

A note on this clonotype: Possible read error: a much larger clone is one base away. The gene calls are TRBV7-2 and TRBJ2-7; unclear D gene. Germline CDR1 SGHTA, CDR2 FQGNSA. This CDR3 comprises 11 residues. The germline V and J ends were trimmed by 2 bases and 2 bases, with 1 base remaining between them. Here the CDR3 reads CASSLPYEQYF. CDR3 in DNA: TGTGCCAGCAGCTTACCCTACGAGCAGTACTTC.